The 30 T cell receptor beta chains in this list originate from one sample, sequenced in a study of vaccination effects on CD4 cells after COVID-19. These receptors are not linked to any known antigen. Sequencing used immunoSEQ multiplex PCR; TCRdb keeps in-frame clones, though not all of them. Among tens of thousands of clones, 65% to 80% were seen once, and the ten largest hold under 2.5%. Cultured cells yielded isolated CD4+ T cells after around 10 days. Participants each got two BNT162b2 or mRNA-1273 vaccine doses. The material sequenced was CD4+ T cells from PBMCs cultured without peptide, taken after COVID-19 vaccination. These receptors all come from a human donor who received a COVID-19 vaccine.

CDR3 DNA: TGCGCCAGCAGCCAAGATCTTCGGGACACCTATGGCTACACCTTC. Translating gives CASSQDLRDTYGYTF. The V gene is TRBV4-3, the J gene TRBJ1-2, with D possibly matching TRBD1 (6 bases). CDR1 and CDR2 from the germline V gene are LGHNA and YSLEER. Trimming removed 0 bases at V and 4 bases at J, with 12 bases between. The CDR3 has 15 residues.

The chain couples TRBV19 to TRBJ1-4, with D hard to call. The CDR3 totals 14 residues. The V and J ends lost 4 bases and 8 bases respectively, with 14 bases between them. CDR1 is LNHDA, CDR2 SQIVND, per germline (reference sequence). The CDR3 reads CASSTDTVREKLFF. The DNA of the CDR3 is TGTGCCAGTAGTACCGACACAGTGCGGGAAAAACTGTTTTTT.

The CDR3 is CASSQNHGNTEAFF. CDR3 DNA: TGCGCCAGCAGCCAAAACCATGGGAACACTGAAGCTTTCTTT. The rearrangement links TRBV5-1 to TRBJ1-1; no definite D call. The V end lost 4 bases, the J end lost 1 base, and 11 bases lay between the germline ends. Germline-derived CDR1 and CDR2 are SGHRS and YFSETQ. The length of the CDR3 is 14 residues.

The chain combines TRBV2 with TRBJ1-1; 8 positions agree with TRBD1. The germline V gene encodes CDR1 SNHLY and CDR2 FYNNEI. CDR3 length: 13 residues. The ends lost 5 bases at V and 4 bases at J; junction bases unmatched: 3. The CDR3 bases are TGTGCCAGCAGTTGGACAGGGCGCACTGAAGCTTTCTTT. It is translated as CASSWTGRTEAFF.

The chain links TRBV4-3 to TRBJ2-5; 8 bases map to TRBD1. The CDR3 length is 17 residues. V lost 2 bases to trimming and J lost 7 bases; unmatched junction nucleotides: 15. The germline V gene has CDR1 LGHNA and CDR2 YSLEER. CDR3 loop: CASSQNPHRGNIGTQYF. In DNA, the CDR3 is TGCGCCAGCAGCCAAAACCCCCACAGGGGGAATATTGGGACCCAGTACTTC.

This clone was counted only a few times. The rearrangement joins TRBV9 to TRBJ1-1, with D uncertain. Between the trimmed V and J ends, which lost 4 bases and 3 bases, there was a span of 13 bases. The CDR3 length is 14 residues. CDR1 and CDR2 (germline): SGDLS, YYNGEE. CDR3 in amino acids: CASSLRLFDTEAFF. The CDR3 DNA reads TGTGCCAGCAGCCTCCGTCTCTTTGACACTGAAGCTTTCTTT.

The rearrangement joins TRBV5-1 to TRBJ1-3; TRBD1 might be the D (6 bases). Per germline, CDR1 SGHRS and CDR2 YFSETQ. Trimming took 1 base from V and 1 from J, leaving 12 bases between them. The CDR3 contains 16 residues. The CDR3 DNA follows: TGCGCCAGCAGCTTGAGTCTACAGGGTTCTGGAAACACCATATATTTT. This gives the protein CASSLSLQGSGNTIYF.

This chain links TRBV10-3 with TRBJ1-3; D not resolved. Germline V gives CDR1 ENHRY, CDR2 SYGVKD. The CDR3 is made up of 11 amino acids. DNA of the CDR3: TGTGGGACCAGTTCTGGAAACACCATATATTTT. This codes for CGTSSGNTIYF.

This clone was found a few times. CDR3: CASSYVGRLGGYTF. The CDR3 DNA is TGTGCCAGCAGTTATGTAGGGAGGTTGGGTGGCTACACCTTC. The V and J genes are TRBV6-5 and TRBJ1-2; D remains ambiguous. With 3 bases removed from V and 7 bases from J, the gap between germline ends came to 15 bases. This CDR3 has 14 residues. From germline, CDR1 is MNHEY and CDR2 SVGAGI.

The chain carries TRBV6-5 and TRBJ2-7; the match to TRBD1 covers 9 bases. V lost 8 bases and J lost 6; bases outside the gene matches: 11. Germline loops: CDR1 MNHEY, CDR2 SVGAGI. This CDR3 is 14 amino acids long. The CDR3 nucleotides read TGTGCCAGCGGAGCGCCGGACAGGGGATTCGAGCAGTACGTC. Protein: CASGAPDRGFEQYV.

The rearrangement uses TRBV2 and TRBJ1-5; possibly TRBD1 for D (5 bases). Between the trimmed V and J ends, which lost 7 bases and 3 bases, there was a span of 7 bases. The CDR3 sequence is 12 residues long. Germline loops: CDR1 SNHLY, CDR2 FYNNEI. DNA for the CDR3: TGTGCCAGCACAGGGCCCAATCAGCCCCAGCATTTT. Protein sequence: CASTGPNQPQHF.

The chain combines TRBV5-1 with TRBJ1-1, with D unresolved. The V gene lost 1 base and the J gene lost 0 bases, with 7 bases spanning the gap. The CDR3 contains 14 residues. Germline loops: CDR1 SGHRS, CDR2 YFSETQ. The CDR3 sequence: CASSLSVVNTEAFF. The CDR3 DNA follows: TGCGCCAGCAGCTTGAGCGTTGTGAACACTGAAGCTTTCTTT.

The rearrangement links TRBV7-8 to TRBJ2-5; D remains unclear. V dropped 4 bases and J dropped 0 bases, with 6 bases sitting between them. The CDR3 loop spans 13 amino acids. CDR1 and CDR2 from the germline V gene are SGHVS and FQNEAQ. The CDR3 protein is CASSYMYQETQYF. The CDR3 DNA sequence: TGTGCCAGCAGCTATATGTACCAAGAGACCCAGTACTTC.

This clone has just a few counts. This chain joins TRBV4-1 and TRBJ1-6; a possible D gene is TRBD1 (6 bases). Trimming pared 0 bases from V and 4 bases from J, leaving 10 bases between. Germline loops: CDR1 MGHRA, CDR2 YSYEKL. The CDR3 covers 16 residues. Here the CDR3 reads CASSQDGGTYNSPLHF. The CDR3 coding sequence is TGCGCCAGCAGCCAAGATGGGGGGACATATAATTCACCCCTCCACTTT.

V usage is TRBV4-1 and J usage is TRBJ1-1; D gene ambiguous. Germline V CDR1 and CDR2: MGHRA, YSYEKL. The CDR3 is 13 amino acids. The germline V and J ends were trimmed by 1 base and 5 bases, with 8 bases remaining between them. As DNA, the CDR3 is TGCGCCAGCAGCCAAGGACGCTCTACTGAAGCTTTCTTT. It codes for CASSQGRSTEAFF.

The chain joins TRBV2 to TRBJ1-5; a possible D gene is TRBD1 (5 bases). CDR1 and CDR2 (germline): SNHLY, FYNNEI. The CDR3 runs to 13 residues. V lost 6 bases and J 0 bases, leaving 6 bases between the germline ends. The CDR3 sequence: CASSDSSNQPQHF. The CDR3 bases are TGTGCCAGCAGCGACAGTAGCAATCAGCCCCAGCATTTT.

The CDR3 region is CASSATGNTEAFF. In DNA, the CDR3 is TGTGCCAGCAGCGCCACAGGGAACACTGAAGCTTTCTTT. This chain connects TRBV5-4 to TRBJ1-1; D may be TRBD1 (5 bases). The CDR3 length is 13 residues. Per the germline V gene, CDR1 is SGHNT and CDR2 is YYREEE (reference sequence). Trimming removed 4 bases from V and 1 base from J, with 8 bases in between.

In DNA form, the CDR3 reads TGCGCCAGCAGCTTACCCGGTAGTATGAATGAGCAGTTCTTC. Translating it yields CASSLPGSMNEQFF. This chain connects TRBV5-1 to TRBJ2-1; D is undetermined. Between the trimmed V and J ends, which lost 2 bases and 7 bases, there was a span of 13 bases. This CDR3 has 14 residues. CDR1 and CDR2 from the germline V gene are SGHRS and YFSETQ.

This sequence joins TRBV3-1 (or the pseudogene TRBV3-2) and TRBJ1-6, with D perhaps TRBD1 (5 bases). V dropped 2 bases and J dropped 10 bases, with 6 bases sitting between them. CDR1 and CDR2 from the germline V gene are LGHDT and YNNKEL (reference sequence). This CDR3 is 12 amino acids long. This chain's CDR3 is CASSQRQSPLHF. CDR3 bases: TGTGCCAGCAGCCAAAGACAGTCACCCCTCCACTTT.

This clone was seen once. The chain has TRBV6-5 and TRBJ1-2; D remains unclear. Trimming removed 5 bases from V and 1 base from J, with 14 bases in between. Germline CDR1 and CDR2: MNHEY and SVGAGI. This CDR3 is built from 15 residues. The chain's CDR3 is CASSSRGRNNYGYTF. As DNA, the CDR3 is TGTGCCAGCAGTAGCCGCGGACGGAATAACTATGGCTACACCTTC.

CDR3 region: CASSSTGTGNEKLFF. Written as DNA, the CDR3 is TGCGCCAGCAGCTCCACCGGGACAGGGAATGAAAAACTGTTTTTT. The chain recombines TRBV5-1 with TRBJ1-4; TRBD1 matches 9 bases. The CDR3 consists of 15 residues. Germline CDR1 SGHRS, CDR2 YFSETQ. V lost 3 bases and J lost 5; bases outside the gene matches: 5.

The chain combines TRBV5-1 with TRBJ2-3; TRBD2 aligns across 12 bases. CDR3 length equals 16 residues. The V gene's germline CDR1 is SGHRS and CDR2 YFSETQ. Trimming at V came to 3 bases and at J to 2 bases, leaving 4 bases not matched to a gene. CDR3 protein: CASSSTSGGPTDTQYF. As DNA, the CDR3 is TGCGCCAGCAGCTCGACTAGCGGGGGCCCCACAGATACGCAGTATTTT.

The sample holds one count of this clone. This chain links TRBV6-5 with TRBJ1-5, with D hard to call. This CDR3 spans 14 amino acids. From germline, CDR1 is MNHEY and CDR2 SVGAGI. V lost 6 bases and J lost 0, with 9 bases in between. DNA for the CDR3: TGTGCCAGCAGGCGGGGTGATAGCAATCAGCCCCAGCATTTT. This sequence encodes CASRRGDSNQPQHF.

The chain employs TRBV29-1 and TRBJ1-1, with 7 bases matching TRBD1. This CDR3 has 10 amino acids. Trimming removed 7 bases from V and 12 bases from J; junction bases left unmatched: 8. Germline CDR1 and CDR2: SQVTM and ANQGSEA. In DNA, the CDR3 is TGCAGCGCCCTGACAGGGATGACTTTCTTT. Translating it yields CSALTGMTFF. Full variable domain (rest looked up from reference TRBV29-1 and TRBJ1-1): SAVISQKPSRDICQRGTSLTIQCQVDSQVTMMFWYRQQPGQSLTLIATANQGSEATYESGFVIDKFPISRPNLTFSTLTVSNMSPEDSSIYLCSALTGMTFFGQGTRLTVV.

The chain is built from TRBV19 and TRBJ2-4; TRBD2 matches 9 bases. This CDR3 comprises 15 residues. V trimming: 6 bases; J trimming: 0 bases; junction bases outside the gene matches: 3. Germline CDR1 and CDR2: LNHDA and SQIVND (reference sequence). Written as DNA, the CDR3 is TGTGCCAGTAGGAGCGGGGGGCCAGCCAAAAACATTCAGTACTTC. This codes for CASRSGGPAKNIQYF.

This sequence joins TRBV18 and TRBJ1-1; unclear D gene. Between the trimmed V and J ends, which lost 5 bases and 3 bases, there was a span of 10 bases. This CDR3 has 13 amino acids. Germline assignment: CDR1 KGHSH and CDR2 LQKENI. Written as DNA, the CDR3 is TGTGCCAGCTCAGATATTAAGGACACTGAAGCTTTCTTT. Translation: CASSDIKDTEAFF.

The chain is built from TRBV5-6 and TRBJ1-3, with D hard to call. The length of the CDR3 is 14 residues. Germline V CDR1 and CDR2: SGHDT, YYEEEE. V lost 2 bases, J lost 0 bases, and 6 bases lay in between. CDR3 sequence: CASSFVSSGNTIYF. CDR3 nucleotide sequence: TGTGCCAGCAGCTTTGTCTCCTCTGGAAACACCATATATTTT. Full variable domain (missing parts from reference TRBV5-6 and TRBJ1-3): DAGVTQSPTHLIKTRGQQVTLRCSPKSGHDTVSWYQQALGQGPQFIFQYYEEEERQRGNFPDRFSGHQFPNYSSELNVNALLLGDSALYLCASSFVSSGNTIYFGEGSWLTVV.

V and J are TRBV7-2 and TRBJ2-5; 7 bases fit TRBD1. Trimming removed 4 bases from V and 5 bases from J; junction bases left unmatched: 7. The CDR3 is 14 residues long. Germline values: CDR1 SGHTA, CDR2 FQGNSA. The CDR3 spells CASSSGQLRETQYF. The CDR3 DNA sequence: TGTGCCAGCAGCTCGGGACAGTTGCGGGAGACCCAGTACTTC.

The chain links TRBV7-2 to TRBJ1-5; D gene unclear. Looked up from germline, CDR1 is SGHTA and CDR2 is FQGNSA. V was trimmed by 2 bases and J by 2 bases, leaving 13 bases between them. The CDR3 runs 16 residues. In DNA form, the CDR3 reads TGTGCCAGCAGCTTATTAGGCTCAGAGGGCAATCAGCCCCAGCATTTT. This codes for CASSLLGSEGNQPQHF.

The V and J genes are TRBV5-1 and TRBJ1-6; 9 bases are shared with TRBD1. CDR3 length equals 15 residues. Germline CDR1 reads SGHRS; CDR2 reads YFSETQ. The J segment lost 6 bases and the V segment lost 4 bases, leaving 5 bases of the junction unmatched. The DNA for the CDR3 is TGCGCCAGCAGCCCCGGGACAGGGACTAATTCACCCCTCCACTTT. This sequence encodes CASSPGTGTNSPLHF.